A selection of T cell receptor beta chains follows, all from one sample in a study of Graves' ophthalmopathy and Graves' hyperthyroidism. TCRdb passed the multiplex PCR reads through MiXCR, listing each CDR3 protein once. The sample records approximately 500,000 distinct CDR3 sequences, under 15% being singletons. Source material: blood. The receptors derive from a woman aged 25 to 39 with Graves' ophthalmopathy. CDR3s include the opening cysteine and the closing phenylalanine or tryptophan. Fields, in order: V gene, D gene, J gene, clone size, CDR3 protein, CDR3 DNA. A D gene is named only where the DNA matches it firmly. Size values are once, few and many counts, or a class for expanded clones, and some rows have none.

TRBV28	TRBD1	TRBJ2-5	many	CASSPDRGGGETQYF	TGTGCCAGCAGTCCTGACAGGGGAGGTGGAGAGACCCAGTACTTC
TRBV6-2/TRBV6-3	.	TRBJ1-1	many	CASSYGQGNTEASF	TGTGCCAGCAGTTACGGTCAGGGGAACACTGAAGCTTCCTTT
TRBV6-1	.	TRBJ2-6	once	CASSRDNRANVLTF	TGTGCCAGCAGTAGGGACAACAGGGCCAACGTCCTGACTTTC
TRBV19	TRBD1	TRBJ1-2	many	CASSPGQDRPGYTF	TGTGCCAGTAGTCCAGGACAGGATCGGCCCGGCTACACCTTC
TRBV5-1	.	TRBJ2-7	many	CASSLGLMSYEQYF	TGCGCCAGCAGCTTGGGGCTCATGAGCTACGAGCAGTACTTC
TRBV12-3/TRBV12-4	.	TRBJ2-7	many	CASSLRRGTYEQYF	TGTGCCAGCAGCCTCCGCCGGGGGACCTACGAGCAGTACTTC
TRBV28	.	TRBJ2-7	many	CASTFDAGRLGQYF	TGTGCCAGCACCTTCGACGCGGGGAGGTTAGGGCAGTACTTC
TRBV11-2	.	TRBJ1-1	.	CASKAWVQATLGAEAFF	TGTGCCAGCAAAGCTTGGGTACAGGCCACTTTGGGAGCTGAAGCTTTCTTT
TRBV7-3	TRBD1	TRBJ2-7	many	CASSPSGTGDEQYF	TGTGCCAGCAGCCCTTCCGGGACAGGGGACGAGCAGTACTTC
TRBV27	.	TRBJ2-2	many	CASSYSILTGELFF	TGTGCCAGCAGCTACTCCATCCTCACCGGGGAGCTGTTTTTT
TRBV20-1	TRBD1	TRBJ1-2	many	CSAREQGAGYGYTF	TGCAGTGCTAGAGAACAGGGGGCAGGCTATGGCTACACCTTC
TRBV18	.	TRBJ1-2	many	CASSPQSGRYGYTF	TGTGCCAGCTCACCTCAGTCAGGTCGCTATGGCTACACCTTC
TRBV5-1	TRBD1	TRBJ1-1	many	CASSWGQRNTEAFF	TGCGCCAGCAGCTGGGGACAGAGGAACACTGAAGCTTTCTTT
TRBV5-1	TRBD1	TRBJ1-2	many	CASSRWTGGEYGYTF	TGCGCCAGCAGCCGATGGACAGGGGGCGAGTATGGCTACACCTTC
TRBV20-1	.	TRBJ1-5	many	CSASRHYSNQPQHF	TGCAGTGCTAGTCGGCATTATAGCAATCAGCCCCAGCATTTT
TRBV27	TRBD2	TRBJ2-7	many	CASSPLASGYEQYF	TGTGCCAGCAGCCCCTTGGCTAGCGGATACGAGCAGTACTTC
TRBV10-3	TRBD2	TRBJ2-5	many	CAISTGLAGVEETQYF	TGTGCCATCAGTACGGGACTAGCGGGGGTAGAAGAGACCCAGTACTTC
TRBV28	.	TRBJ1-2	many	CASSTSYGYTF	TGTGCCAGCAGTACTTCCTATGGCTACACCTTC
TRBV12-3/TRBV12-4	.	TRBJ2-2	few	CASSLYQNTGELFF	TGTGCCAGCAGTTTATACCAAAACACCGGGGAGCTGTTTTTT
TRBV12-3/TRBV12-4	.	TRBJ2-7	many	CASSLNRDEQYF	TGTGCCAGCAGTTTAAACAGGGACGAGCAGTACTTC
TRBV24-1	TRBD1	TRBJ1-1	many	CATSGSGDRAFF	TGTGCCACCAGCGGGAGTGGGGACAGGGCTTTCTTT
TRBV12-3/TRBV12-4	.	TRBJ2-5	many	CASSFGGETQYF	TGTGCCAGCAGTTTTGGGGGGGAGACCCAGTACTTC
TRBV29-1	.	TRBJ2-3	many	CSVRTVSTDTQYF	TGCAGCGTTAGGACAGTCAGCACAGATACGCAGTATTTT
TRBV20-1	TRBD1	TRBJ1-2	many	CSAPTGGGVFGYTF	TGCAGTGCGCCGACAGGGGGCGGAGTCTTTGGCTACACCTTC
TRBV5-1	.	TRBJ2-5	few	CASGFEHEGTQYF	TGCGCCAGCGGATTCGAACACGAGGGGACCCAGTACTTC
TRBV7-3	.	TRBJ1-6	few	CASSLLGHNSPLHF	TGTGCCAGCAGCTTACTAGGACACAATTCACCCCTCCACTTT
TRBV18	TRBD2	TRBJ2-7	many	CASSPLGSGGSYEQYF	TGTGCCAGCTCGCCCCTCGGTAGCGGGGGCTCCTACGAGCAGTACTTC
TRBV28	.	TRBJ2-7	.	CASRLRDWTYEQYF	TGTGCCAGCAGGCTCCGGGACTGGACCTACGAGCAGTACTTC
TRBV5-4	.	TRBJ2-5	.	CASSLDSRREETQYF	TGTGCCAGCAGCTTGGACTCTAGAAGGGAAGAGACCCAGTACTTC
TRBV28	.	TRBJ2-7	.	CASRVGVPYEQYF	TGTGCCAGCCGGGTGGGGGTGCCCTACGAGCAGTACTTC
TRBV5-1	.	TRBJ2-6	many	CASSLDPPGANVLTF	TGCGCCAGCAGCTTGGATCCTCCTGGGGCCAACGTCCTGACTTTC
TRBV6-1	.	TRBJ1-1	many	CASRTPGRTNTEAFF	TGTGCCAGCAGGACACCGGGACGGACGAACACTGAAGCTTTCTTT
TRBV28	.	TRBJ1-1	many	CASSFLGGSLNTEAFF	TGTGCCAGCAGTTTTCTGGGTGGCAGCCTGAACACTGAAGCTTTCTTT
TRBV11-2	TRBD1	TRBJ2-7	many	CASSGKAGGYEQYF	TGTGCCAGCAGCGGAAAAGCAGGGGGCTACGAGCAGTACTTC
TRBV7-8	.	TRBJ1-2	many	CASGFFGGAGYTF	TGTGCCAGCGGTTTCTTCGGGGGGGCGGGCTACACCTTC
TRBV30	.	TRBJ1-1	.	CAWSVTRDTEAFF	TGTGCCTGGAGTGTGACGAGGGACACTGAAGCTTTCTTT
TRBV6-1	.	TRBJ1-5	many	CASSEGRGQIPNQPQHF	TGTGCCAGCAGTGAAGGGAGGGGTCAAATACCGAATCAGCCCCAGCATTTT
TRBV2	.	TRBJ2-2	many	CASSLGPLNTGELFF	TGTGCCAGCAGTTTAGGACCGCTGAACACCGGGGAGCTGTTTTTT
TRBV6-1	.	TRBJ1-1	many	CASSENGLNTEAFF	TGTGCCAGCAGTGAAAATGGCCTGAACACTGAAGCTTTCTTT
TRBV12-3/TRBV12-4	TRBD1	TRBJ2-2	many	CASSGGQGNTGELFF	TGTGCCAGCAGTGGGGGACAGGGGAACACCGGGGAGCTGTTTTTT
TRBV12-3/TRBV12-4	TRBD1	TRBJ1-1	many	CASIRTGLNTEAFF	TGTGCCAGCATCCGGACAGGGTTGAACACTGAAGCTTTCTTT
TRBV7-9	TRBD1	TRBJ1-6	many	CASSRTGGRSPLHF	TGTGCCAGCAGCCGGACAGGGGGTCGTTCACCCCTCCACTTT
TRBV7-6	TRBD1	TRBJ1-2	many	CASSPPGGGYGYTF	TGTGCCAGCAGCCCCCCAGGGGGCGGCTATGGCTACACCTTC
TRBV6-1	.	TRBJ1-1	many	CASGPGMNTEAFF	TGTGCCAGCGGGCCAGGAATGAACACTGAAGCTTTCTTT
TRBV12-3/TRBV12-4	.	TRBJ1-5	many	CASSFSGRGQPQHF	TGTGCCAGCAGTTTCTCGGGGCGAGGTCAGCCCCAGCATTTT
TRBV7-3	.	TRBJ1-6	many	CASSLSGAGSPLHF	TGTGCCAGCAGCTTATCGGGGGCCGGTTCACCCCTCCACTTT
TRBV5-1	TRBD1	TRBJ2-5	many	CASSLTGGFQETQYF	TGCGCCAGCAGCTTAACAGGGGGCTTCCAAGAGACCCAGTACTTC
TRBV27	.	TRBJ1-1	many	CASSLGLFPNTEAFF	TGTGCCAGCAGCTTAGGACTGTTCCCGAACACTGAAGCTTTCTTT
TRBV12-3/TRBV12-4	.	TRBJ1-1	many	CASSLMGGDAFF	TGTGCCAGCAGTTTGATGGGGGGGGATGCTTTCTTT
TRBV6-1	TRBD1	TRBJ2-7	once	CASRSDRVIYEQYF	TGTGCCAGCAGATCGGACAGGGTAATCTACGAGCAGTACTTC
TRBV27	.	TRBJ2-2	many	CASSSRSTGELFF	TGTGCCAGCAGTTCGAGGTCAACCGGGGAGCTGTTTTTT
TRBV15	.	TRBJ1-1	many	CATSRQYTEAFF	TGTGCCACCAGCAGACAATACACTGAAGCTTTCTTT
TRBV2	.	TRBJ2-5	many	CASRTISETQYF	TGTGCCAGCAGAACAATCTCGGAGACCCAGTACTTC